The T cell receptor (beta chain) described here comes from a study of prognosis after radiotherapy for stage I lung cancer. Genomic DNA served as the source from which two-round multiplex PCR generated TCR beta CDR3 amplicons. With primers specific to each TRBV and TRBJ gene, the first-round PCR was performed. From the multiplex PCR reads, TCRdb called clonotypes with MiXCR, one entry per CDR3 protein. The sample records 20,000 to 30,000 distinct CDR3 sequences, 40% being singletons. About 6 milliliters of peripheral blood were drawn at each of two time points. The J segment lost 7 bases and the V segment lost 6 bases, leaving 10 bases of the junction unmatched. The CDR3 runs 14 residues. Germline V gene sequence: CDR1 SQVTM, CDR2 ANQGSEA. Points on this clonotype: What it recognizes is unknown.

The study, taken as a whole, reports: For the expanded TCR clones, whether they were tumor-specific was not determined. Patients with and without metastases reportedly differed in TRBV and TRBJ gene usage frequencies.

The sample was PBMCs, taken before or after stereotactic body radiation therapy (not recorded which). The gene calls are TRBV29-1 and TRBJ2-1; 9 bases match TRBD1. The sequence derives from a donor at least 50 years old with non-small cell lung cancer. The CDR3 region has the DNA TGCAGCGTAGTTACAGGGGGCGCTTGGAATGAGCAGTTCTTC. Translation: CSVVTGGAWNEQFF.